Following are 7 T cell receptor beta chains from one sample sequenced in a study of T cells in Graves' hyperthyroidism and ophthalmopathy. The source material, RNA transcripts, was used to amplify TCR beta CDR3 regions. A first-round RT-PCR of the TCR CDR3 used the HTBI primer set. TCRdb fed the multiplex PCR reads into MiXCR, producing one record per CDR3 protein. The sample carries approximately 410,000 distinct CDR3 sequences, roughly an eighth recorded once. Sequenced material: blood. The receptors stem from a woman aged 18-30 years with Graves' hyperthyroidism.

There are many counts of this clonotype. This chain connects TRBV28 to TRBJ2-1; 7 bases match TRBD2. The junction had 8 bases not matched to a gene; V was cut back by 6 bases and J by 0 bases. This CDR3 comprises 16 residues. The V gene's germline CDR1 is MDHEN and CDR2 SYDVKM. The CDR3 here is CASSPGGGDSYNEQFF. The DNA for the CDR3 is TGTGCCAGCAGCCCCGGTGGGGGGGACTCCTACAATGAGCAGTTCTTC.

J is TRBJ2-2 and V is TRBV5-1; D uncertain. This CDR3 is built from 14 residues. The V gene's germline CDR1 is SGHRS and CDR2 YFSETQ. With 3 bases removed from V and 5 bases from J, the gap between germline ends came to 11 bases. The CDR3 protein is CASSSPQVTGELFF. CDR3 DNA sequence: TGCGCCAGCAGCTCGCCCCAGGTTACCGGGGAGCTGTTTTTT.

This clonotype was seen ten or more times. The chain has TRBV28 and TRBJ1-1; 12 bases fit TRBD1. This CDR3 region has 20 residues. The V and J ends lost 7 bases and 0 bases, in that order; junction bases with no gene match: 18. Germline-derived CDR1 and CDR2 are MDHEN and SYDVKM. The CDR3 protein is CASNSFTDRDRGPMNTEAFF. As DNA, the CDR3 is TGTGCCAGCAACTCCTTTACCGATCGGGACAGGGGGCCTATGAACACTGAAGCTTTCTTT.

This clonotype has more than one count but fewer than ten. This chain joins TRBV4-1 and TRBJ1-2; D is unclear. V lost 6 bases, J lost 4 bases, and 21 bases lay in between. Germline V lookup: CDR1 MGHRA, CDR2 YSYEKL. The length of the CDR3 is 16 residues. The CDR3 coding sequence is TGCGCCAGCAGTCCCGATGTGAAGGAGTACCGCTATGGCTACACCTTC. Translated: CASSPDVKEYRYGYTF.

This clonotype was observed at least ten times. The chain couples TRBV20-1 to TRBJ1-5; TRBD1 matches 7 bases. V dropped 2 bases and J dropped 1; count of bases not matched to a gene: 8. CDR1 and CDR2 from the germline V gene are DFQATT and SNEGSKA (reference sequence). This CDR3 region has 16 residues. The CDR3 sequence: CSARFAGGGSNQPQHF. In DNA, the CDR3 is TGCAGTGCTAGATTTGCAGGGGGTGGGAGCAATCAGCCCCAGCATTTT.

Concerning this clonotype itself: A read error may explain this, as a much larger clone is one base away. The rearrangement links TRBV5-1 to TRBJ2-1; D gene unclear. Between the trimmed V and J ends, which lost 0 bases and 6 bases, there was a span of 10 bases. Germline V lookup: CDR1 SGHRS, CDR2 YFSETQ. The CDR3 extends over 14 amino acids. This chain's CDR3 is CASSLVCRSNEQFF. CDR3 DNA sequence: TGCGCCAGCAGCTTGGTATGCCGATCCAATGAGCAGTTCTTC.

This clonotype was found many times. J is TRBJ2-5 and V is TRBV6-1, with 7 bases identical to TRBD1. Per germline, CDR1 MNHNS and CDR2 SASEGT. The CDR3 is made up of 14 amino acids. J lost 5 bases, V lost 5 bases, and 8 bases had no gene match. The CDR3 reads CASSPRQGRETQYF. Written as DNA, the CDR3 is TGTGCCAGCAGTCCTAGACAGGGCCGGGAGACCCAGTACTTC.